This paragraph covers one TCR beta chain sequence. Its recognized antigen is unknown. Per-base qualities were not stored, and no clone one base away is much larger. These data are taken from a study of OX40 agonist ivuxolimab in advanced cancers. Regarding the complete study: Ivuxolimab was an agonistic, fully human IgG2 monoclonal antibody directed against OX40 (CD134), a costimulatory receptor. Intravenous ivuxolimab was administered to patients every 2 weeks at six dose levels: 0.01, 0.1, 0.3, 1.5, 3 and 10 mg/kg. Of the approximately 50 dose-escalation patients, hepatocellular carcinoma was present in approximately 20, melanoma in roughly 15, renal cell carcinoma in 9 and head and neck cancer in 9. In the dose-escalation cohort, 65% to 85% of patients were male, and the mean age was 60 years with a range of about 23 to 79. Prior anti-PD-1, anti-PD-L1 or anti-CTLA-4 therapy was permitted, and 35% to 40% of dose-escalation patients had received checkpoint inhibitors. Partial responses were achieved by three dose-escalation patients, of whom one had hepatocellular carcinoma and two had cutaneous melanoma. Peripheral TCRbeta sequencing was intended to test whether TCR sequence diversity was altered and clonal T-cell expansion was caused by ivuxolimab. The paper reports the monotherapy dose-escalation portion (N of about 54 patients) of the phase I ivuxolimab trial.

Results and caveats for the whole study, not just this receptor: After ivuxolimab, expanded clones were on average more numerous among CD8+ T cells than among CD4+ T cells. Low levels of normalized T-cell clonal expansion were also shown by some nonresponding patients. The antigen specificity of the clonally expanded peripheral T cells was not determined. Partial responders in the 0.1-3.0 mg/kg groups had among the lowest normalized peripheral clonal expansion, especially among CD8+ T cells. At doses of 0.1 to 3.0 mg/kg, clonal expansion of both CD4+ and CD8+ blood T cells was observed from baseline to week 6.

Inclusive of the bounding cysteine and phenylalanine, the CDR3 is 13 residues long. This entry keeps only the CDR3 DNA: 39 bases, framed from base 1. As encoded in the germline V gene (reference sequence), CDR1 is MNHEY while CDR2 is SMNVEV. V is pruned by 6 bases and J by 7 bases, leaving 4 bases of the junction without a gene match. Genomic DNA was extracted from sorted cells for sequencing of the TCRbeta CDR3 region. TCRbeta CDR3 regions were sequenced using the immunoSEQ Assay. In TCRdb, the immuneACCESS table is reduced to in-frame sequences with V and J assigned. These tables do not hold every clone; where another copy was compared, an unresolved V gene accounts for under half, and the others remain unexplained. This sample gives about 21,000 clones in total; 75% to 85% of them show up just once. The ten largest make up 3.1% of the sample. Patients with autoimmune disease history or receiving systemic immunosuppression were excluded from the trial. Peripheral blood for TCR sequencing was collected from all dose cohorts at baseline, on cycle 4 day 1, and on cycle 7 day 1. The samples were taken from a phase I, first-in-human, multicenter, open-label dose-escalation trial of ivuxolimab. Adults with locally advanced or metastatic melanoma, renal cell carcinoma, hepatocellular carcinoma or head and neck squamous cell carcinoma were enrolled in the trial. Before TCR sequencing, CD4+ T cells and CD8+ T cells were sorted from peripheral blood as separate populations.

This clonotype originated in an adult with an advanced solid tumor such as melanoma, head and neck, liver or kidney cancer. The sample in question was CD4+ or CD8+ T cells sorted from blood, obtained in a trial of the OX40 agonist ivuxolimab. The receptor chain draws on TRBV27 and TRBJ2-3; 10 bases in the middle match TRBD1. The CDR3 loop reads CASRGQGGNTQYF. In nucleotides, the sequence is TGTGCCAGCAGAGGACAGGGGGGGAATACGCAGTATTTT.